The 18 T cell receptor beta chains presented below share a single source sample, sequenced in a study of Graves' ophthalmopathy and Graves' hyperthyroidism. Amplification targeted the TCR beta CDR3 regions, with RNA transcripts as the source material. First-round RT-PCR relied on HTBI primers, and a second-round multiplex PCR came next. Each CDR3 protein gets one entry after TCRdb re-called the multiplex PCR reads with MiXCR. The table includes a few hundred thousand distinct CDR3 sequences, about 18% detected once. Sequenced input: peripheral blood. All receptors derive from an adult woman with stable Graves' hyperthyroidism.

The chain combines TRBV5-1 with TRBJ1-1; weak D call: TRBD1 (5 bases). V was cut by 0 bases and J by 8 bases, with 11 bases left in between. Germline V gives CDR1 SGHRS, CDR2 YFSETQ. The CDR3 length is 13 residues. The CDR3 here is CASSLAGREEAFF. For the CDR3, the DNA is TGCGCCAGCAGCTTGGCGGGCAGGGAGGAAGCTTTCTTT.

The J gene is TRBJ1-2, the V gene TRBV28, with a weak D call TRBD1 (6 bases). The CDR3 extends over 15 amino acids. V was clipped by 3 bases and J by 3 bases, with 14 bases between them. Germline CDR1 is MDHEN and CDR2 is SYDVKM. The CDR3 is CASSFYIEGDYGYTF. In DNA form, the CDR3 reads TGTGCCAGCAGTTTTTACATCGAGGGGGACTATGGCTACACCTTC.

The V and J genes are TRBV11-2 and TRBJ1-1; TRBD1 might be the D (6 bases). V was trimmed by 5 bases and J by 5 bases, leaving 15 bases between them. CDR3 length equals 14 residues. Germline lookup yields CDR1 SGHAT and CDR2 FQNNGV. The CDR3 nucleotides read TGTGCCAGCAGCCCAACAGGGAGTCGGACTGAAGCTTTCTTT. It codes for CASSPTGSRTEAFF. Drawing the rest from reference TRBV11-2 and TRBJ1-1, the complete variable domain is EAGVAQSPRYKIIEKRQSVAFWCNPISGHATLYWYQQILGQGPKLLIQFQNNGVVDDSQLPKDRFSAERLKGVDSTLKIQPAKLEDSAVYLCASSPTGSRTEAFFGQGTRLTVV.

In its sample, this clonotype was seen many times. This chain uses TRBV6-2 or TRBV6-3 with TRBJ2-5; D perhaps matches TRBD1 (5 bases). Deletions cut 2 bases from V and 0 bases from J, with 7 bases between. The CDR3 loop spans 14 amino acids. Looked up from germline, CDR1 is MNHEY and CDR2 is SVGEGT. Here the CDR3 DNA reads TGTGCCAGCAGTTACCAGGGAAACCAAGAGACCCAGTACTTC. Translation: CASSYQGNQETQYF.

This clonotype was seen at least ten times. CDR3 coding DNA: TGTGCCAGCAGTTACGGCGGGACCTACGAGCAGTACTTC. Protein product: CASSYGGTYEQYF. This rearrangement joins TRBV6-5 to TRBJ2-7; D perhaps matches TRBD2 (6 bases). The CDR3 has 13 amino acids. Germline assignment: CDR1 MNHEY and CDR2 SVGAGI. Deletions cut 2 bases from V and 2 bases from J, with 7 bases between.

CDR3 nucleotides: TGCAGTGCGCGCCGGGCCGCGGGTCAAGAGACCCAGTACTTC. Its protein product is CSARRAAGQETQYF. The chain carries TRBV20-1 and TRBJ2-5; a weak D match, TRBD2 (5 bases). The germline CDR1 and CDR2 sequences are DFQATT and SNEGSKA (reference sequence). The CDR3 runs to 14 residues. The ends were cut back, 6 bases at V and 2 bases at J, with 16 bases in the middle.

This clonotype was observed at least ten times. The genes are TRBV6-5 and TRBJ1-2, with a tentative D call TRBD1 (5 bases). This CDR3 spans 15 amino acids. Trimming removed 7 bases at V and 3 bases at J, with 18 bases between. CDR1 is MNHEY, CDR2 SVGAGI, per germline. CDR3 DNA sequence: TGTGCCAGCACCATAACCTCGGGGCAAGACTATGGCTACACCTTC. Amino acids: CASTITSGQDYGYTF.

This clonotype has at least ten counts. The rearrangement joins TRBV11-2 to TRBJ2-2, with 8 bases that match TRBD1. The CDR3 has 15 amino acids. CDR1 is SGHAT and CDR2 is FQNNGV in the germline V gene. Germline trimming cut 5 bases from V and 0 bases from J; bases unmatched to any gene: 2. Here the CDR3 reads CASSQDRANTGELFF. CDR3 DNA sequence: TGTGCCAGCAGCCAGGACAGGGCGAACACCGGGGAGCTGTTTTTT.

This clonotype was seen ten or more times. This chain links TRBV25-1 with TRBJ2-7; D gene uncertain. V gave up 3 bases and J gave up 1 base, with 7 bases separating them. This CDR3 comprises 13 residues. Germline loops: CDR1 MGHDK, CDR2 SYGVNS. The CDR3 nucleotides are TGTGCCAGCAGTGACCGGAGATCCTACGAGCAGTACTTC. This codes for CASSDRRSYEQYF.

This clonotype was detected ten times or more. The chain combines TRBV6-2 or TRBV6-3 with TRBJ1-1; D gene ambiguous. V was clipped by 6 bases and J by 1 base, with 6 bases between them. The CDR3 contains 12 residues. Germline V CDR1 and CDR2: MNHEY, SVGEGT. The CDR3 region is CASSHENTEAFF. The DNA for the CDR3 is TGTGCCAGCAGCCACGAGAACACTGAAGCTTTCTTT.

This chain joins TRBV20-1 and TRBJ1-2, with 10 positions matching TRBD1. Germline CDR1 and CDR2: DFQATT and SNEGSKA (reference sequence). This CDR3 has 15 residues. V lost 0 bases to trimming and J lost 6 bases; unmatched junction nucleotides: 7. The CDR3 loop reads CSARDIDRGQNGYTF. The CDR3 nucleotides are TGCAGTGCTAGAGATATTGACAGGGGGCAGAATGGCTACACCTTC.

This clonotype was counted at least ten times. This CDR3 reads CATSKARMQPQHF. CDR3 nucleotides: TGTGCCACCAGCAAAGCCCGCATGCAGCCCCAGCATTTT. The chain carries TRBV15 and TRBJ1-5; D uncertain. CDR3 length: 13 residues. Germline V gene lookup returns CDR1 LNHNV and CDR2 YYDKDF (reference sequence). Trimming removed 4 bases from V and 7 bases from J, with 11 bases in between.

The chain links TRBV15 to TRBJ2-7; 8 nucleotides match TRBD1. Germline CDR1 is LNHNV and CDR2 is YYDKDF (reference sequence). The CDR3 has 13 residues. V shed 3 bases, J shed 4 bases, and the junction held 2 bases outside the gene matches. The CDR3 nucleotides are TGTGCCACCAGCAGGACAGGGGTATACGAGCAGTACTTC. Encoded protein: CATSRTGVYEQYF.

In its sample, this clonotype was seen many times. The chain links TRBV28 to TRBJ1-1; D unclear. CDR1 is MDHEN, CDR2 SYDVKM, per germline. Trimming pared 5 bases from V and 1 base from J, leaving 8 bases between. The CDR3 loop spans 13 amino acids. The DNA for the CDR3 is TGTGCCAGCAGTAATTACAGGAACACTGAAGCTTTCTTT. This codes for CASSNYRNTEAFF.

The chain employs TRBV4-1 and TRBJ2-7; D might be TRBD2 (7 bases). V lost 2 bases and J 5 bases, leaving 22 bases between the germline ends. Germline V lookup: CDR1 MGHRA, CDR2 YSYEKL. CDR3 length: 17 amino acids. The CDR3 is CASSQSSTIRGLNEQYF. In DNA, the CDR3 is TGCGCCAGCAGCCAATCATCAACCATCAGGGGACTAAACGAGCAGTACTTC.

The genes are TRBV27 and TRBJ1-5; D unresolved. The V end lost 6 bases, the J end lost 6 bases, and 6 bases lay between the germline ends. CDR3 length: 11 amino acids. Germline V gene lookup returns CDR1 MNHEY and CDR2 SMNVEV (reference sequence). The DNA of the CDR3 is TGTGCCAGCAGAAAGGGTCAGCCCCAGCATTTT. As protein: CASRKGQPQHF.

This chain joins TRBV15 and TRBJ2-5; possibly TRBD2 for D (5 bases). V lost 3 bases and J lost 2, with 7 bases in between. CDR1 LNHNV and CDR2 YYDKDF come from the germline V gene (reference sequence). The CDR3 consists of 13 residues. The CDR3 bases are TGTGCCACCAGCAGTACGGGACAAGAGACCCAGTACTTC. Translated, it gives CATSSTGQETQYF.

This clonotype was seen many times. The V call is TRBV10-3, the J call TRBJ2-7, with 9 bases lining up with TRBD2. With V trimmed by 6 bases and J by 6 bases, 6 bases remained unmatched. CDR1 ENHRY and CDR2 SYGVKD come from the germline V gene. The CDR3 has 13 amino acids. The chain's CDR3 is CAISGLARAEQYF. Written as DNA, the CDR3 is TGTGCCATCAGCGGACTAGCGAGAGCCGAGCAGTACTTC.